These 3 T cell receptor beta chains came from one sample sequenced in a study of tumor and adjacent non-tumor tissue in lung cancer. This sample's RNA came from whole unsorted tissue. The library came from three nested PCR rounds adapted from ARM-PCR protocols. MiXCR, applied by TCRdb to the multiplex PCR reads, yields one record per CDR3 protein. The sample has 75,000 to 100,000 distinct CDR3 sequences, 67% seen once. The sequenced sample was lung tumor tissue. The receptors shown here come from a man aged 60-69 years with non-small cell lung cancer.

A remark on this clonotype: This may be a read error: a much more frequent sequence differs by one nucleotide. The CDR3 does not end in the conserved phenylalanine or tryptophan, so this is likely a read error. This chain joins TRBV5-1 and TRBJ2-5; 8 bases align to TRBD2. Trimming took 5 bases from V and 4 from J; bases not matched to a gene: 4. CDR1 and CDR2 (germline): SGHRS, YFSETQ. The CDR3 sequence is 13 residues long. Here the CDR3 reads CASRPGLGETQYL. CDR3 nucleotide sequence: TGCGCCAGCAGACCGGGACTAGGAGAGACCCAGTACCTC.

This chain connects TRBV5-1 to TRBJ2-3; 13 positions match TRBD2. The trim removed 4 bases at V and 7 bases at J, leaving 6 bases unmatched. CDR3 length equals 15 residues. Germline-derived CDR1 and CDR2 are SGHRS and YFSETQ. CDR3 in DNA: TGCGCCAGCAGCCGACTAGCGGGAGGTTTAAATACGCAGTATTTT. This sequence encodes CASSRLAGGLNTQYF. Combining the CDR3 with reference TRBV5-1 and TRBJ2-3 gives the whole variable domain KAGVTQTPRYLIKTRGQQVTLSCSPISGHRSVSWYQQTPGQGLQFLFEYFSETQRNKGNFPGRFSGRQFSNSRSEMNVSTLELGDSALYLCASSRLAGGLNTQYFGPGTRLTVL.

As concerns this clonotype: The CDR3 does not close with the conserved phenylalanine or tryptophan, likely indicating a read error. CDR3: CASSTSGTSETQYL. CDR3 bases: TGTGCCAGCAGTACATCCGGAACATCAGAGACCCAGTACCTC. The V call is TRBV6-5, the J call TRBJ2-5, with D uncertain. This CDR3 contains 14 residues. With 5 bases removed from V and 4 bases from J, the gap between germline ends came to 14 bases. Per the germline V gene, CDR1 is MNHEY and CDR2 is SVGAGI.